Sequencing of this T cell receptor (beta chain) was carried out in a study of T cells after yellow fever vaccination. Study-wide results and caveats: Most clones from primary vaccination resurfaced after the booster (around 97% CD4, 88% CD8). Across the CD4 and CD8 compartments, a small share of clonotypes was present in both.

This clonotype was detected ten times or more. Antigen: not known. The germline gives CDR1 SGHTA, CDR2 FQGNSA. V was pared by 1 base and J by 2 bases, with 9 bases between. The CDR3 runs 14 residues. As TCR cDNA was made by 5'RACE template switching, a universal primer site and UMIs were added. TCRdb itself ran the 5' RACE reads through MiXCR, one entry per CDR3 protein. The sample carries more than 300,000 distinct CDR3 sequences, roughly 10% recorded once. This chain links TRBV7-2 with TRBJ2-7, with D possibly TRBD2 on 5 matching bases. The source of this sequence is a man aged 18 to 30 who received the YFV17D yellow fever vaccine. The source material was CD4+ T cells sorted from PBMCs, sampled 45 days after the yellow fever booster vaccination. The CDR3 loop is CASSLEGGPYEQYF. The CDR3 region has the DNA TGTGCCAGCAGCTTAGAAGGAGGCCCCTACGAGCAGTACTTC.